Below are 29 T cell receptor beta chains sequenced from a single sample in a study of T cells in Graves' hyperthyroidism and ophthalmopathy. RNA transcripts gave rise to amplified TCR beta CDR3 regions. When the TCR CDR3 underwent first-round RT-PCR, the HTBI primer set was used. TCRdb re-analysed the multiplex PCR reads in MiXCR, keeping a single row per CDR3 protein. This table holds approximately 700,000 distinct CDR3 sequences, approximately 16% found once. The sample was blood. All receptors derive from a young man with Graves' hyperthyroidism.

This clonotype was detected many times. The chain is built from TRBV6-1 and TRBJ2-1; TRBD2 matches at 9 bases. Unmatched junction bases numbered 12, after V lost 6 bases and J lost 6 bases. Per the germline V gene, CDR1 is MNHNS and CDR2 is SASEGT. The CDR3 spans 16 residues. As DNA, the CDR3 is TGTGCCAGCAGGGCGCTCGGGGCTAGCGGGACCAATGAGCAGTTCTTC. It yields the protein CASRALGASGTNEQFF.

This clonotype has more than one count but fewer than ten. The CDR3 DNA reads as TGTGCCAGCAGTTCCAGAGAGACTAGCGAGAGAGGCGAGCAGTACTTC. Amino acid sequence: CASSSRETSERGEQYF. J is TRBJ2-7 and V is TRBV12-3 or TRBV12-4; 8 bases agree with TRBD2. The CDR3 loop spans 16 amino acids. The junction had 14 bases not matched to a gene; V was cut back by 4 bases and J by 6 bases.

In this sample, this clonotype turned up a few times. The rearrangement uses TRBV30 and TRBJ2-6; no definite D call. There are 14 residues in the CDR3. V lost 1 base to trimming and J lost 2 bases, with 6 bases between them. CDR1 and CDR2 from the germline V gene are GTSNPN and SVGIG (reference sequence). This CDR3 reads CAWSAGAGANVLTF. The CDR3 coding sequence is TGTGCCTGGAGTGCGGGCGCTGGGGCCAACGTCCTGACTTTC.

In its sample, this clonotype was seen many times. This chain connects TRBV20-1 to TRBJ2-3; the D gene could be TRBD1 or TRBD2 (5 bases each). The CDR3 extends over 14 amino acids. Deletions cut 0 bases from V and 4 bases from J, with 11 bases between. The V gene's germline CDR1 is DFQATT and CDR2 SNEGSKA (reference sequence). CDR3 in amino acids: CSARDLGVADTQYF. The CDR3 DNA is TGCAGTGCTAGAGATTTGGGGGTGGCAGATACGCAGTATTTT.

The V gene is TRBV28, the J gene TRBJ2-7; the match to TRBD2 covers 13 bases. The CDR3 loop spans 16 amino acids. The ends lost 6 bases at V and 2 bases at J; junction bases unmatched: 7. The germline gives CDR1 MDHEN, CDR2 SYDVKM. CDR3 residues: CASRRLGLAGAYEQYF. The CDR3 bases are TGTGCCAGCAGGAGACTAGGACTAGCGGGAGCCTACGAGCAGTACTTC.

The chain links TRBV14 to TRBJ1-6; 7 bases fit TRBD1. Germline CDR1 SGHDN, CDR2 FVKESK. The CDR3 is 17 residues long. The V and J ends lost 2 bases and 4 bases, in that order; junction bases with no gene match: 8. The CDR3 DNA reads as TGTGCCAGCAGCCAAAAACCGCCGGGACAGTATAATTCACCCCTCCACTTT. Its translation is CASSQKPPGQYNSPLHF.

This chain joins TRBV6-5 and TRBJ2-7; 7 positions match TRBD1. The CDR3 consists of 16 residues. Germline values: CDR1 MNHEY, CDR2 SVGAGI. Trimming removed 0 bases from V and 1 base from J; junction bases left unmatched: 6. The CDR3 DNA sequence: TGTGCCAGCAGTTACTCACCGGGACAGCCGTCCTACGAGCAGTACTTC. Its translation is CASSYSPGQPSYEQYF.

This clonotype was found a few times. This chain uses TRBV10-3 with TRBJ2-2, with D uncertain. V was clipped by 7 bases and J by 1 base, with 7 bases between them. Per the germline V gene, CDR1 is ENHRY and CDR2 is SYGVKD. CDR3 length: 13 amino acids. The CDR3 reads CAINRENTGELFF. The CDR3 coding sequence is TGTGCCATCAATAGGGAGAACACCGGGGAGCTGTTTTTT.

The chain carries TRBV29-1 and TRBJ2-1, with a tentative D call TRBD2 (6 bases). Germline V gene data show CDR1 as SQVTM and CDR2 as ANQGSEA. The CDR3 length is 15 residues. The V and J ends lost 1 base and 0 bases respectively, with 10 bases between them. The CDR3 loop reads CSVEATGSSYNEQFF. For the CDR3, the DNA is TGCAGCGTTGAAGCTACCGGGAGCTCCTACAATGAGCAGTTCTTC.

V and J are TRBV29-1 and TRBJ2-7, with D perhaps being TRBD1 or TRBD2 (5 bases each). The V end was cut by 5 bases, the J end by 6 bases, with 20 bases between. The CDR3 contains 14 residues. Germline lookup yields CDR1 SQVTM and CDR2 ANQGSEA. CDR3 loop: CSVSGTGGMVEQYF. The CDR3 bases are TGCAGCGTTTCCGGGACGGGCGGTATGGTCGAGCAGTACTTC.

The V gene is TRBV7-9, the J gene TRBJ1-4, with D maybe TRBD1 (6 bases). The CDR3 has 15 residues. Trimming pared 6 bases from V and 0 bases from J, leaving 11 bases between. Germline V lookup: CDR1 SEHNR, CDR2 FQNEAQ (reference sequence). This CDR3 reads CASSPQGTTNEKLFF. The CDR3 nucleotides are TGTGCCAGCAGTCCACAGGGTACAACTAATGAAAAACTGTTTTTT. Full variable domain (rest looked up from reference TRBV7-9 and TRBJ1-4): DTGVSQNPRHKITKRGQNVTFRCDPISEHNRLYWYRQTLGQGPEFLTYFQNEAQLEKSRLLSDRFSAERPKGSFSTLEIQRTEQGDSAMYLCASSPQGTTNEKLFFGSGTQLSVL.

Concerning this clonotype: One base away lies a much larger clone, so this may be a sequencing read error. The CDR3 DNA follows: TGTGCCAGCAGCGTTGCCAATGAGCAGTTCTTC. The encoded protein is CASSVANEQFF. V gene TRBV6-2 or TRBV6-3 combines with J gene TRBJ2-1, with D unresolved. This CDR3 has 11 residues. Germline values: CDR1 MNHEY, CDR2 SVGEGT. V shed 6 bases and J shed 6 bases, with 6 bases lying between them.

The chain carries TRBV18 and TRBJ2-7; no clear D. CDR3 size: 17 residues. Trimming removed 3 bases at V and 5 bases at J, with 23 bases between. CDR1 and CDR2 from the germline V gene are KGHSH and LQKENI. The CDR3 DNA follows: TGTGCCAGCTCACCTCACCCCCCCGGTCGCGCTCTCAACGAGCAGTACTTC. Its protein is CASSPHPPGRALNEQYF.

This clonotype was seen at least ten times. The rearrangement joins TRBV11-3 to TRBJ2-3, with a possible D match to TRBD1 (5 bases). The germline gives CDR1 SGHNT, CDR2 YENEEA. The CDR3 spans 15 residues. Trimming shortened V by 1 base and J by 4 bases, and 12 bases separated the two germline ends. CDR3 loop: CASSLGLGLPDTQYF. DNA for the CDR3: TGTGCCAGCAGCTTAGGCCTGGGGCTGCCAGATACGCAGTATTTT.

This clonotype was observed at least ten times. The rearrangement uses TRBV11-3 and TRBJ2-3; D might be TRBD2 (6 bases). Germline CDR1 SGHNT, CDR2 YENEEA. Between the trimmed V and J ends, which lost 1 base and 1 base, there was a span of 9 bases. The CDR3 has 15 residues. The CDR3 sequence: CASSLVPGGTDTQYF. For the CDR3, the DNA is TGTGCCAGCAGCTTAGTTCCGGGGGGCACAGATACGCAGTATTTT.

This clonotype was seen repeatedly, ten times or more. The chain has TRBV11-3 and TRBJ2-2; 11 bases match TRBD2. The CDR3 length is 15 residues. V gave up 5 bases and J gave up 5 bases; unmatched junction bases: 4. Germline lookup yields CDR1 SGHNT and CDR2 YENEEA. CDR3 protein: CASSPGTSGTGELFF. The CDR3 region has the DNA TGTGCCAGCAGCCCAGGGACTAGCGGTACCGGGGAGCTGTTTTTT. Full variable domain (rest looked up from reference TRBV11-3 and TRBJ2-2): EAGVVQSPRYKIIEKKQPVAFWCNPISGHNTLYWYLQNLGQGPELLIRYENEEAVDDSQLPKDRFSAERLKGVDSTLKIQPAELGDSAVYLCASSPGTSGTGELFFGEGSRLTVL.

This chain uses TRBV11-3 with TRBJ2-3; TRBD2 aligns across 7 bases. The CDR3 is 15 residues long. In germline, CDR1 is SGHNT, CDR2 YENEEA. The V segment lost 5 bases and the J segment 4 bases; nucleotides outside the gene matches: 9. The CDR3 nucleotides read TGTGCCAGCAGCCCGACTAGCTTTCTCGCAGATACGCAGTATTTT. It yields the protein CASSPTSFLADTQYF.

This clonotype appeared a few times. The chain couples TRBV6-1 to TRBJ1-1; D is possibly TRBD1 (6 bases). Germline CDR1 is MNHNS and CDR2 is SASEGT. The CDR3 loop spans 13 amino acids. V was shortened by 9 bases and J by 4 bases, with 15 bases between the two germline ends. The CDR3 loop reads CASRGAFGTEAFF. The CDR3 nucleotides read TGTGCCAGTAGGGGGGCTTTCGGCACTGAAGCTTTCTTT.

This clonotype turned up a few times. This sequence joins TRBV5-1 and TRBJ1-2, with 7 nucleotides matching TRBD1. Trimming cost V 2 bases and J 4 bases; bases outside gene matches: 11. CDR3 size: 16 residues. Per germline, CDR1 SGHRS and CDR2 YFSETQ. CDR3 nucleotides: TGCGCCAGCAGCTTACGATCAGGACAGGAGATCTATGGCTACACCTTC. Amino acids: CASSLRSGQEIYGYTF.

V usage is TRBV7-2 and J usage is TRBJ2-2; 15 bases match TRBD2. Germline CDR1 is SGHTA and CDR2 is FQGNSA. This CDR3 has 18 residues. The V and J ends lost 0 bases and 5 bases, in that order; junction bases with no gene match: 4. The CDR3 protein is CASSLAFGLAGGTGELFF. CDR3 DNA: TGTGCCAGCAGCTTAGCCTTTGGACTAGCGGGAGGGACCGGGGAGCTGTTTTTT.

This clonotype was recorded many times. The chain carries TRBV29-1 and TRBJ2-3; D is tentatively TRBD1 or TRBD2 (6 bases each). The CDR3 runs to 11 residues. Germline V lookup: CDR1 SQVTM, CDR2 ANQGSEA. V lost 7 bases to trimming and J lost 4 bases, with 9 bases between them. CDR3 DNA sequence: TGCAGCGGGGGGGCTTCAGATACGCAGTATTTT. It codes for CSGGASDTQYF.

This clonotype has just a few counts. This sequence joins TRBV6-1 and TRBJ1-2; D remains ambiguous. The CDR3 sequence is 12 residues long. Between the trimmed V and J ends, which lost 1 base and 7 bases, there was a span of 7 bases. CDR1 MNHNS and CDR2 SASEGT come from the germline V gene. CDR3 bases: TGTGCCAGCAGTGAAGGGACGGGTGGCTACACCTTC. It translates to CASSEGTGGYTF.

In its sample, this clonotype was seen many times. V is TRBV30 and J is TRBJ2-2; 8 bases map to TRBD1. Per the germline V gene, CDR1 is GTSNPN and CDR2 is SVGIG (reference sequence). J gave up 7 bases and V 3 bases, and 10 bases lay outside the gene matches. The CDR3 is 15 amino acids. CDR3 loop: CAWRRQGAGYGELFF. The DNA of the CDR3 is TGTGCCTGGAGGAGGCAGGGGGCTGGGTACGGGGAGCTGTTTTTT.

The sample holds many counts of this clonotype. The chain uses TRBV12-3 or TRBV12-4 and TRBJ2-2; D may correspond to TRBD1 or TRBD2 (5 bases each). Deletions cut 8 bases from V and 2 bases from J, with 12 bases between. The CDR3 consists of 14 residues. CDR3 in DNA: TGTGCCAGCTTGAGGGGAGCTAACACCGGGGAGCTGTTTTTT. Protein sequence: CASLRGANTGELFF.

This clonotype was observed at least ten times. This chain joins TRBV6-2 or TRBV6-3 and TRBJ2-7; D is unclear. The V end was cut by 2 bases, the J end by 2 bases, with 13 bases between. The germline gives CDR1 MNHEY, CDR2 SVGEGT. The CDR3 has 15 amino acids. The CDR3 coding sequence is TGTGCCAGCAGTTACGGGTCGGGTCAAACCTACGAGCAGTACTTC. Translating gives CASSYGSGQTYEQYF.

This CDR3 reads CASRYDRVDRNEQFF. CDR3 nucleotide sequence: TGTGCCAGCAGATACGACAGGGTCGACCGCAATGAGCAGTTCTTC. This chain uses TRBV28 with TRBJ2-1, with TRBD1 matching over 7 bases. Per the germline V gene, CDR1 is MDHEN and CDR2 is SYDVKM. The V and J ends lost 6 bases and 6 bases, in that order; junction bases with no gene match: 11. The CDR3 covers 15 residues.

The chain combines TRBV30 with TRBJ1-2, with 7 bases lining up with TRBD1. The CDR3 totals 13 residues. CDR1 GTSNPN and CDR2 SVGIG come from the germline V gene (reference sequence). V lost 0 bases to trimming and J lost 3 bases; unmatched junction nucleotides: 1. In DNA, the CDR3 is TGTGCCTGGAGTGTCCAGGGGGACTATGGCTACACCTTC. Its translation is CAWSVQGDYGYTF.

This clonotype was seen many times. CDR3 nucleotide sequence: TGTGCCAGCAGCTACCTAGCGGGAGGGCCCTCCTACGAGCAGTACTTC. Translation gives CASSYLAGGPSYEQYF. J is TRBJ2-7 and V is TRBV28, with 12 nucleotides matching TRBD2. CDR3 length equals 16 residues. V lost 6 bases to trimming and J lost 0 bases; unmatched junction nucleotides: 6. The germline CDR1 and CDR2 sequences are MDHEN and SYDVKM.

Turning to this clonotype: Since the CDR3 does not end with the conserved phenylalanine or tryptophan, this likely comes from a read error. The chain combines TRBV29-1 with TRBJ1-2; D remains ambiguous. Germline V CDR1 and CDR2: SQVTM, ANQGSEA. There are 13 residues in the CDR3. Trimming stripped 6 bases from V and 4 bases from J, with 15 bases between. The CDR3 DNA follows: TGCAGCGTACGCCTGGTGGCGGGCTATGGCTACACCCTC. It is translated as CSVRLVAGYGYTL.